The 29 T cell receptor beta chains below all came from one sample that was sequenced in a study of cytomegalovirus exposure and HLA in healthy donors. A multiplex PCR was run with 60 Vbeta primers and 13 Jbeta primers. Method: immunoSEQ multiplex PCR; TCRdb's copy keeps in-frame clones and lacks some. This sample has over 65,000 clones, with over 75% found just once. Sample: PBMCs. The receptor source for this set is a human donor in good health.

The chain uses TRBV4-1 and TRBJ2-2, with TRBD1 identical over 10 bases. CDR1 MGHRA and CDR2 YSYEKL come from the germline V gene. The J segment lost 4 bases and the V segment lost 1 base, leaving 0 bases of the junction unmatched. The CDR3 spans 15 residues. In DNA form, the CDR3 reads TGCGCCAGCAGCCAAGGGGACAGGGGCACCGGGGAGCTGTTTTTT. Protein product: CASSQGDRGTGELFF.

This clone was recorded only once. This chain connects TRBV7-6 to TRBJ1-1; D possibly corresponds to TRBD1 (5 bases). V lost 5 bases and J 1 base, leaving 14 bases between the germline ends. This CDR3 contains 15 residues. Germline CDR1 and CDR2: SGHVS and FNYEAQ. CDR3 amino acids: CASSQGHVRNTEAFF. The CDR3 bases are TGTGCCAGCAGCCAGGGCCACGTTAGGAACACTGAAGCTTTCTTT.

The chain carries TRBV9 and TRBJ2-2; TRBD2 agrees at 9 bases. Losses at the gene ends were 4 bases for V and 0 bases for J; bases not matched to a gene: 7. The germline gives CDR1 SGDLS, CDR2 YYNGEE. The CDR3 consists of 17 residues. The CDR3, as DNA: TGTGCCAGCAGCCACGCGGGGGGGCAGGCGAACACCGGGGAGCTGTTTTTT. Translating it yields CASSHAGGQANTGELFF.

The rearrangement joins TRBV5-6 to TRBJ2-7; D perhaps matches TRBD2 (7 bases). The CDR3 spans 17 residues. Trimming left V 6 bases short and J 0 bases short, with 22 bases between. CDR1 is SGHDT and CDR2 is YYEEEE in the germline V gene. The CDR3 DNA is TGTGCCAGCACTCTTGCCACTGGGGGGGGGCACTCCTACGAGCAGTACTTC. As protein: CASTLATGGGHSYEQYF.

This chain uses TRBV25-1 with TRBJ2-1; TRBD2 is a possible D gene (5 bases). This CDR3 is 15 amino acids long. The germline V and J ends were trimmed by 3 bases and 3 bases, with 12 bases remaining between them. Germline CDR1 is MGHDK and CDR2 is SYGVNS. DNA of the CDR3: TGTGCCAGCAGTGACTCCGGGATCCTCTACAATGAGCAGTTCTTC. Its translation: CASSDSGILYNEQFF.

The rearrangement links TRBV2 to TRBJ2-7; weak D call: TRBD1 (5 bases). CDR3 size: 12 residues. V was cut by 6 bases and J by 4 bases, with 10 bases left in between. Germline CDR1 and CDR2: SNHLY and FYNNEI. The DNA of the CDR3 is TGTGCCAGCAGGACAGCTCCATACGAGCAGTACTTC. Amino acid sequence: CASRTAPYEQYF.

The CDR3 here is CASSDRGRNTGELFF. The CDR3 nucleotides read TGTGCCAGCTCCGACAGGGGGCGAAACACCGGGGAGCTGTTTTTT. This chain joins TRBV18 and TRBJ2-2; 10 bases are shared with TRBD1. Germline CDR1 is KGHSH and CDR2 is LQKENI. V lost 6 bases to trimming and J lost 2 bases; unmatched junction nucleotides: 3. This CDR3 is built from 15 residues.

Worth noting for this clone: This sample also contains other DNA sequences that code for the same CDR3. The chain is built from TRBV7-2 and TRBJ1-5; no clear D gene. Trimming pared 5 bases from V and 4 bases from J, leaving 15 bases between. The CDR3 has 15 amino acids. The germline CDR1 and CDR2 sequences are SGHTA and FQGNSA. The CDR3 loop is CASSPRTGINQPQHF. The CDR3 DNA reads TGTGCCAGCAGCCCGAGGACGGGGATAAATCAGCCCCAGCATTTT.

CDR3 sequence: CASGLAGGVETQYF. CDR3 sequence (DNA): TGTGCTAGTGGTTTAGCGGGGGGGGTAGAGACCCAGTACTTC. The genes are TRBV12-5 and TRBJ2-5; 10 bases map to TRBD2. The germline V gene encodes CDR1 LGHNT and CDR2 FRNRAP. This CDR3 has 14 residues. After removal of 3 bases from V and 4 bases from J, the junction contained 2 bases not matched to a gene.

This chain uses TRBV14 with TRBJ2-3; D gene uncertain. V was shortened by 3 bases and J by 2 bases, with 9 bases between the two germline ends. Germline assignment: CDR1 SGHDN and CDR2 FVKESK. This CDR3 has 14 residues. The CDR3 DNA reads as TGTGCCAGCAGCCAGAGTAGTACCACAGATACGCAGTATTTT. This codes for CASSQSSTTDTQYF.

This clone is a singleton in its sample. V and J are TRBV7-8 and TRBJ2-3; TRBD1 is a possible D gene (6 bases). Trimming removed 1 base at V and 0 bases at J, with 11 bases between. Germline CDR1 is SGHVS and CDR2 is FQNEAQ. There are 16 residues in the CDR3. This chain's CDR3 is CASSLDGGVSTDTQYF. In nucleotides, the CDR3 is TGTGCCAGCAGCTTAGATGGGGGCGTTAGCACAGATACGCAGTATTTT.

This clone was counted only a few times. One junction end does not reproduce the germline sequence, and a read error may be involved. V is TRBV5-5 and J is TRBJ2-2, with TRBD2 identical over 10 bases. CDR3 length equals 16 residues. CDR1 and CDR2 from the germline V gene are SGHKS and YYEKEE (reference sequence). The CDR3 coding sequence is TGCGCCAGCAGCCAAGCGGGGGGGCAGATCACCGGGGAGCTGTTTTTT. Protein sequence: CASSQAGGQITGELFF.

The V call is TRBV7-9, the J call TRBJ2-1, with 9 nucleotides matching TRBD1. Germline V gene lookup returns CDR1 SEHNR and CDR2 FQNEAQ (reference sequence). The CDR3 totals 14 residues. After removal of 5 bases from V and 7 bases from J, the junction contained 6 bases not matched to a gene. The CDR3 loop reads CASSLGDRGNEQFF. CDR3 DNA sequence: TGTGCCAGCAGCCTGGGAGACAGGGGGAATGAGCAGTTCTTC. Full variable domain (remainder filled in from reference TRBV7-9 and TRBJ2-1): DTGVSQNPRHKITKRGQNVTFRCDPISEHNRLYWYRQTLGQGPEFLTYFQNEAQLEKSRLLSDRFSAERPKGSFSTLEIQRTEQGDSAMYLCASSLGDRGNEQFFGPGTRLTVL.

This chain joins TRBV18 and TRBJ2-5; 11 positions match TRBD2. The CDR3 is made up of 14 amino acids. V gave up 5 bases and J gave up 3 bases; unmatched junction bases: 2. CDR1 is KGHSH, CDR2 LQKENI, per germline. The CDR3: CASSSGLAEETQYF. The CDR3 DNA sequence: TGTGCCAGCTCATCGGGACTAGCGGAAGAGACCCAGTACTTC.

This clone occurred a few times. The CDR3 region has the DNA TGCGCCAGCAGCCAAGTCTCTAGCAGTGCAGATACGCAGTATTTT. It codes for CASSQVSSSADTQYF. The gene calls are TRBV4-3 and TRBJ2-3, with D tentatively TRBD2 (5 bases). V was trimmed by 1 base and J by 4 bases, leaving 12 bases between them. The germline CDR1 and CDR2 sequences are LGHNA and YSLEER. The CDR3 consists of 15 residues.

With regard to this clone: The junction and the germline gene differ at one end; a read error may be behind it. The CDR3 is CASSLAPNYGYPF. For the CDR3, the DNA is TGCGCCAGCAGCTTGGCTCCTAACTATGGCTACCCCTTC. J is TRBJ1-2 and V is TRBV5-1, with D uncertain. The CDR3 is made up of 13 amino acids. CDR1 is SGHRS and CDR2 is YFSETQ in the germline V gene.

V is TRBV5-1 and J is TRBJ2-1; 13 positions agree with TRBD2. V was clipped by 4 bases and J by 0 bases; unmatched bases: 7. Germline V gene data show CDR1 as SGHRS and CDR2 as YFSETQ. The CDR3 is 18 amino acids. The CDR3 DNA reads TGCGCCAGCAGCCTTGGGACTAGCGGGGTTAGCTCCTACAATGAGCAGTTCTTC. Protein product: CASSLGTSGVSSYNEQFF.

V and J are TRBV7-2 and TRBJ1-2, with D unclear. This CDR3 is built from 16 residues. Germline CDR1 reads SGHTA; CDR2 reads FQGNSA. V was shortened by 5 bases and J by 5 bases, with 21 bases between the two germline ends. The DNA for the CDR3 is TGTGCCAGCAGCCTCGCGGAGGGCCGACCCCCATATGGCTACACCTTC. Protein: CASSLAEGRPPYGYTF.

The chain links TRBV18 to TRBJ2-5, with 10 bases lining up with TRBD1. In germline, CDR1 is KGHSH, CDR2 LQKENI. The V segment lost 4 bases and the J segment 6 bases; nucleotides outside the gene matches: 8. This CDR3 is 15 amino acids long. In nucleotides, the CDR3 is TGTGCCAGCTCACTGGGACAGGGGTTCGCAAAGACCCAGTACTTC. Translation: CASSLGQGFAKTQYF.

The chain is built from TRBV6-4 and TRBJ1-3; D might be TRBD1 (5 bases). The V gene's germline CDR1 is MRHNA and CDR2 SNTAGT. There are 16 residues in the CDR3. V was trimmed by 2 bases and J by 1 base, leaving 12 bases between them. The CDR3 sequence is CASSDGAALSGNTIYF. The CDR3 DNA is TGTGCCAGCAGTGACGGGGCAGCCCTTTCTGGAAACACCATATATTTT.

This rearrangement joins TRBV20-1 to TRBJ1-2, with unresolved D. This CDR3 spans 11 amino acids. CDR1 DFQATT and CDR2 SNEGSKA come from the germline V gene (reference sequence). V was trimmed by 5 bases and J by 5 bases, leaving 9 bases between them. The CDR3 here is CSAPGNYGYTF. In DNA form, the CDR3 reads TGCAGTGCTCCGGGGAATTATGGCTACACCTTC.

In the case of this clone: The same CDR3 is also encoded by other DNA sequences in this sample. The chain employs TRBV6-5 and TRBJ1-4; no definite D call. CDR3 size: 12 residues. The germline gives CDR1 MNHEY, CDR2 SVGAGI. Trimming cost V 0 bases and J 8 bases, with 4 bases left between them. The chain's CDR3 is CASSYSGEKLFF. DNA for the CDR3: TGTGCCAGCAGTTACTCCGGGGAAAAACTGTTTTTT.

This clone turned up a few times. Other DNA sequences in the sample encode the same CDR3. This chain connects TRBV13 to TRBJ1-5; D is unclear. Per the germline V gene, CDR1 is PRHDT and CDR2 is FYEKMQ (reference sequence). CDR3 length: 13 residues. The V gene lost 1 base and the J gene lost 5 bases, with 6 bases spanning the gap. CDR3 sequence: CASSLDRDQPQHF. The CDR3 DNA reads TGTGCCAGCAGCTTAGATAGAGATCAGCCCCAGCATTTT.

The chain uses TRBV13 and TRBJ1-4; 7 bases line up with TRBD1. This CDR3 spans 14 amino acids. Germline trimming cut 2 bases from V and 6 bases from J; bases unmatched to any gene: 3. Germline loops: CDR1 PRHDT, CDR2 FYEKMQ (reference sequence). The CDR3 DNA sequence: TGTGCCAGCAGCTTAACTCAGGGGGATGAAAAACTGTTTTTT. The encoded protein is CASSLTQGDEKLFF.

The chain joins TRBV7-6 to TRBJ2-7, with D hard to call. This CDR3 is 15 amino acids long. Germline V gene lookup returns CDR1 SGHVS and CDR2 FNYEAQ. V lost 5 bases to trimming and J lost 2 bases, with 16 bases between them. The CDR3 region is CASSLAEANAYEQYF. CDR3 nucleotide sequence: TGTGCCAGCAGCCTCGCCGAGGCTAACGCCTACGAGCAGTACTTC.

This clone was observed once. The chain is built from TRBV4-1 and TRBJ2-7; 9 bases are shared with TRBD1. Trimming took 1 base from V and 2 from J; bases not matched to a gene: 0. CDR3 length: 14 residues. From germline, CDR1 is MGHRA and CDR2 YSYEKL. The CDR3 nucleotides read TGCGCCAGCAGCCAAGGACAGGGGGCCTACGAGCAGTACTTC. Its translation is CASSQGQGAYEQYF.

A few counts support this clone. CDR3 in DNA: TGTGCCAGCAGTAACCGGGACACGAACACCGGGGAGCTGTTTTTT. It is translated as CASSNRDTNTGELFF. The chain links TRBV6-5 to TRBJ2-2; D possibly corresponds to TRBD1 (6 bases). The CDR3 is made up of 15 amino acids. The V gene's germline CDR1 is MNHEY and CDR2 SVGAGI. Between the trimmed V and J ends, which lost 5 bases and 0 bases, there was a span of 10 bases.

In its sample, this clone was seen a few times. The rearrangement links TRBV6-1 to TRBJ2-1; D may be TRBD2 (5 bases). CDR1 MNHNS and CDR2 SASEGT come from the germline V gene. The CDR3 extends over 13 amino acids. The ends were cut back, 5 bases at V and 6 bases at J, with 11 bases in the middle. The DNA of the CDR3 is TGTGCCAGCAGTCCCAAGGAGGCCAATGAGCAGTTCTTC. Amino acid sequence: CASSPKEANEQFF.

The gene calls are TRBV7-9 and TRBJ1-1; no clear D gene. The V gene's germline CDR1 is SEHNR and CDR2 FQNEAQ (reference sequence). The V end was cut by 6 bases, the J end by 4 bases, with 6 bases between. CDR3 size: 11 residues. CDR3 nucleotides: TGTGCCAGCAGGTACACCACTGAAGCTTTCTTT. Translated, it gives CASRYTTEAFF.